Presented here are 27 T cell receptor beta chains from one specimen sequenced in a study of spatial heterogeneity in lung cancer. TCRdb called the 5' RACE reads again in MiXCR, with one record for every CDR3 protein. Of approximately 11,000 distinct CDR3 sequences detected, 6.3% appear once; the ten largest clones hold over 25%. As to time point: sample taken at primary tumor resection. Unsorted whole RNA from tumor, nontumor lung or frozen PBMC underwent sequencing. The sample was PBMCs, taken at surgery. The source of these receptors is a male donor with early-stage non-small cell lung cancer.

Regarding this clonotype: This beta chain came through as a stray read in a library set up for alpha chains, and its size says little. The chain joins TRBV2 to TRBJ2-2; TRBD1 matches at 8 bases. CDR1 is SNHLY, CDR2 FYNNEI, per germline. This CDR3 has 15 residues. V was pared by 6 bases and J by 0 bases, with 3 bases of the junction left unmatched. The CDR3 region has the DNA TGTGCCAGCAGCCGGGGACAGGCGAACACCGGGGAGCTGTTTTTT. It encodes CASSRGQANTGELFF.

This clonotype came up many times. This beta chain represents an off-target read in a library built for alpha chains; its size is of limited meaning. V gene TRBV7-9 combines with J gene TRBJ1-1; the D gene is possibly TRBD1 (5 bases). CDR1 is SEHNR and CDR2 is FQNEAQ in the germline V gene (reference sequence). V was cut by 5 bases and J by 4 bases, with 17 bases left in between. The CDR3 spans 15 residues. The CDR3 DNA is TGTGCCAGCAGCGGGGGGAGCCCGGGCGGCACTGAAGCTTTCTTT. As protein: CASSGGSPGGTEAFF.

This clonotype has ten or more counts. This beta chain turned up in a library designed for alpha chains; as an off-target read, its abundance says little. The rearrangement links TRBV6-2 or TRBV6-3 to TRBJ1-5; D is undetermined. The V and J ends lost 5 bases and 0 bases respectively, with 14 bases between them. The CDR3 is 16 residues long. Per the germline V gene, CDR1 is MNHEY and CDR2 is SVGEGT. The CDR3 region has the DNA TGTGCCAGCAGTCTCCGGACTGGAAATAGCAATCAGCCCCAGCATTTT. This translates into CASSLRTGNSNQPQHF.

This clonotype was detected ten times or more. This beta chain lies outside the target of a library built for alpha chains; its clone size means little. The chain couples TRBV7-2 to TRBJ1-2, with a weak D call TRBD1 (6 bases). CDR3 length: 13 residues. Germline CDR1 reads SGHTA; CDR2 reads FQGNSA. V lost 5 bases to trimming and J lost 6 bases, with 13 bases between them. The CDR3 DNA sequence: TGTGCCAGCAGCCCACGACAGGTGGATGGCTACACCTTC. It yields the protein CASSPRQVDGYTF.

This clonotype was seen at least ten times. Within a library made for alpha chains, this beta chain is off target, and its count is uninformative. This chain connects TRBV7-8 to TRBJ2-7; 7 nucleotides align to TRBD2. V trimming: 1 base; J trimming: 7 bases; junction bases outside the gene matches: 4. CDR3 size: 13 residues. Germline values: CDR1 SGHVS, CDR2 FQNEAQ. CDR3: CASSLGAAGEQYF. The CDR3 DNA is TGTGCCAGCAGCTTAGGGGCAGCGGGGGAGCAGTACTTC.

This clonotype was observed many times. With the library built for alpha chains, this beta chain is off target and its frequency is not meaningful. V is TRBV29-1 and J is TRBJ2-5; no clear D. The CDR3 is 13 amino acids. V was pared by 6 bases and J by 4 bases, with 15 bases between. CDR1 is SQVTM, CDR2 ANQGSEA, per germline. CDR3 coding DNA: TGCAGCGTCGCAGAAAGAAGGCGAGAGACCCAGTACTTC. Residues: CSVAERRRETQYF.

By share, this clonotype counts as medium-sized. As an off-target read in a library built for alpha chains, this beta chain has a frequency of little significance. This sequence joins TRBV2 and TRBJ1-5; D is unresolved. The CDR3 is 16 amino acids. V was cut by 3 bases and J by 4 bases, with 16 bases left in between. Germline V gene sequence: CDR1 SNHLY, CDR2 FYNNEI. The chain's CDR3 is CASSEDGFPQNQPQHF. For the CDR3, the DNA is TGTGCCAGCAGTGAGGATGGGTTTCCCCAAAATCAGCCCCAGCATTTT.

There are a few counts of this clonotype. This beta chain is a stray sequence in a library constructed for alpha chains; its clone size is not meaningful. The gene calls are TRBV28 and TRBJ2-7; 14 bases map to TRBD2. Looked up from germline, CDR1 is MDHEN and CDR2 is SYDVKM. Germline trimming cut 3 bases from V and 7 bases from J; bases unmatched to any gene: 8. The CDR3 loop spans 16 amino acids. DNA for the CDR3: TGTGCCAGCAGTTTGACTAGCGGGAGGGCCTTGGGGGAGCAGTACTTC. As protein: CASSLTSGRALGEQYF.

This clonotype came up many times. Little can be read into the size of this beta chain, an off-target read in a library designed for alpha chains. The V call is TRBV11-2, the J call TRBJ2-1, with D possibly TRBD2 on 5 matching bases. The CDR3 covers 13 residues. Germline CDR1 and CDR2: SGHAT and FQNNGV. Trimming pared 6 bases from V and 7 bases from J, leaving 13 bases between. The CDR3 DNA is TGTGCCAGCAGGGAGGCCGGCCTTAATGAGCAGTTCTTC. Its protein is CASREAGLNEQFF.

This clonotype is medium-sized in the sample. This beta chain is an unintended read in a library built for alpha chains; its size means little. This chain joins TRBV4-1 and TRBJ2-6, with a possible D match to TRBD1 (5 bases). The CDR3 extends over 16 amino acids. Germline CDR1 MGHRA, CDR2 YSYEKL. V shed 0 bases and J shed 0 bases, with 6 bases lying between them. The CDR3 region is CASSQEGASGANVLTF. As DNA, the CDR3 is TGCGCCAGCAGCCAAGAAGGGGCCTCTGGGGCCAACGTCCTGACTTTC.

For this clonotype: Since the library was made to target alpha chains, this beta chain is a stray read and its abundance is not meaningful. The DNA for the CDR3 is TGCGCCAGCAGCCACGGGACAACTTCTTACGAGCAGTACTTC. Translating gives CASSHGTTSYEQYF. The chain recombines TRBV5-1 with TRBJ2-7, with D possibly being TRBD1 (6 bases). CDR3 length: 14 amino acids. CDR1 is SGHRS, CDR2 YFSETQ, per germline. Trimming took off 4 bases at V and 4 bases at J, with 15 bases between the two ends.

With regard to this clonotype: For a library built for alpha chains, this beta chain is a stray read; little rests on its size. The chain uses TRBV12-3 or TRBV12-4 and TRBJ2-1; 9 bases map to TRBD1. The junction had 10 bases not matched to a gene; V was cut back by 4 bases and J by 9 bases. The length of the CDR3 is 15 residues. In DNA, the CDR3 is TGTGCCAGCAGTTCCTCCCCCGGGACAGGGCGTGAGCAGTTCTTC. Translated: CASSSSPGTGREQFF.

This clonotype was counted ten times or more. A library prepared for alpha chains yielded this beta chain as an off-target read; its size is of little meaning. Written as DNA, the CDR3 is TGTGCCAGCAGCTTCGAAGGACAGTTGAACACTGAAGCTTTCTTT. Its translation is CASSFEGQLNTEAFF. V usage is TRBV7-9 and J usage is TRBJ1-1; tentative D call: TRBD1 (6 bases). CDR1 and CDR2 (germline): SEHNR, FQNEAQ (reference sequence). Trimming left V 3 bases short and J 0 bases short, with 11 bases between. This CDR3 comprises 15 residues.

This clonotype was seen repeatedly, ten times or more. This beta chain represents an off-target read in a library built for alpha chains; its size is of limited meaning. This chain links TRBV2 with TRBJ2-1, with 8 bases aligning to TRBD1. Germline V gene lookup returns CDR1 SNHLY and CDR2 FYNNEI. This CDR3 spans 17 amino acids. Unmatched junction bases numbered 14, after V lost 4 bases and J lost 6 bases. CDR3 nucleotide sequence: TGTGCCAGCAGTGTTCTTTCGGGCAGGGGGCAGGTCAATGAGCAGTTCTTC. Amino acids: CASSVLSGRGQVNEQFF.

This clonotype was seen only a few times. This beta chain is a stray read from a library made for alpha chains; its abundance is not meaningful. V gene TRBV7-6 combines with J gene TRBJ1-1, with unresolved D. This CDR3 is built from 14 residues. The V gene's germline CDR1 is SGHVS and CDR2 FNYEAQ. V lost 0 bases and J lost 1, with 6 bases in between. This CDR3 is CASSLAPGNTEAFF. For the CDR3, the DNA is TGTGCCAGCAGCTTAGCCCCGGGGAACACTGAAGCTTTCTTT.

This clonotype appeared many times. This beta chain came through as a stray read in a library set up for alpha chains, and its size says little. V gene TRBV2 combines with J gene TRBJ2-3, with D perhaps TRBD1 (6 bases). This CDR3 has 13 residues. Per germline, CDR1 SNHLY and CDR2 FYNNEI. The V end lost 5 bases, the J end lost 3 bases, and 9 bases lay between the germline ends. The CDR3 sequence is CASSLRGTDTQYF. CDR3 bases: TGTGCCAGCAGTCTGAGGGGGACAGATACGCAGTATTTT.

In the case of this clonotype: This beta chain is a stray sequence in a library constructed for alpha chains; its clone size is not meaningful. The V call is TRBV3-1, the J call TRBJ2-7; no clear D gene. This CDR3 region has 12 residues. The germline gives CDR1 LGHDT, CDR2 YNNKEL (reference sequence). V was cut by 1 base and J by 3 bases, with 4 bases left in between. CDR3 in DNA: TGTGCCAGCAGCCAAGTGAACTACGAGCAGTACTTC. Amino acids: CASSQVNYEQYF.

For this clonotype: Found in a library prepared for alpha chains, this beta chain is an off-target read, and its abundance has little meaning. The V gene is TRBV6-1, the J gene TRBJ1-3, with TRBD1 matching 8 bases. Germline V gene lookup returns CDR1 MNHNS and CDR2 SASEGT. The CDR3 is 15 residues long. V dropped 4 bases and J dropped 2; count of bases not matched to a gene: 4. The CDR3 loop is CASSAPGGPGNTIYF. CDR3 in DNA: TGTGCCAGCAGTGCACCAGGGGGCCCTGGAAACACCATATATTTT.

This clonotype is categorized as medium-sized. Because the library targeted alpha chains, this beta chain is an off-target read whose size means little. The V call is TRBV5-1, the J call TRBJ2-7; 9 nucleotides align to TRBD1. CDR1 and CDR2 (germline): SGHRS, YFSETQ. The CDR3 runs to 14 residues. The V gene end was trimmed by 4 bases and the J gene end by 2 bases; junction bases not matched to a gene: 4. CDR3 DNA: TGCGCCAGCAGCCCGGACAGGGGAGCCTACGAGCAGTACTTC. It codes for CASSPDRGAYEQYF.

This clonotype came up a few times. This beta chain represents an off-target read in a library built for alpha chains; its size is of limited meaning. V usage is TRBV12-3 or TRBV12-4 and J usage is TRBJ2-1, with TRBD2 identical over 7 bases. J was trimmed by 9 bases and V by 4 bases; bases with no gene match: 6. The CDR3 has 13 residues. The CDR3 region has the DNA TGTGCCAGCAGTTCGACTAGCTACTCTGAGCAGTTCTTC. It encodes CASSSTSYSEQFF.

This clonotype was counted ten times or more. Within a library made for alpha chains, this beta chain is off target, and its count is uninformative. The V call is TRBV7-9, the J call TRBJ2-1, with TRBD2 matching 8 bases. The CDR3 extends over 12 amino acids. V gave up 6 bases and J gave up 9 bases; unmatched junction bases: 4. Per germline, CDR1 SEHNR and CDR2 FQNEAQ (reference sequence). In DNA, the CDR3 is TGTGCCAGCAGACCCGGGGGGGGTGAGCAGTTCTTC. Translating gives CASRPGGGEQFF.

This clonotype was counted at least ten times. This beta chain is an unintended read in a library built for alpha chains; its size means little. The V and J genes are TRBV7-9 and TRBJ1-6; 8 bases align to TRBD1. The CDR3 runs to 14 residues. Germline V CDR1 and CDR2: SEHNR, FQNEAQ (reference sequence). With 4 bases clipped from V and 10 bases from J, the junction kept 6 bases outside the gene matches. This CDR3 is CASSSGGIGSPLHF. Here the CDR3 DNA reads TGTGCCAGCAGCTCAGGGGGCATCGGCTCACCCCTCCACTTT.

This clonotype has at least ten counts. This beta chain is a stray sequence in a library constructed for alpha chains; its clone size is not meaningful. The CDR3 region has the DNA TGTGCCAGCAGTGAATTTTTTAGCGGGAGGTACGAGCAGTACTTC. This encodes CASSEFFSGRYEQYF. V usage is TRBV2 and J usage is TRBJ2-7; 10 positions agree with TRBD2. Per germline, CDR1 SNHLY and CDR2 FYNNEI. This CDR3 comprises 15 residues. V was pared by 2 bases and J by 4 bases, with 5 bases of the junction left unmatched.

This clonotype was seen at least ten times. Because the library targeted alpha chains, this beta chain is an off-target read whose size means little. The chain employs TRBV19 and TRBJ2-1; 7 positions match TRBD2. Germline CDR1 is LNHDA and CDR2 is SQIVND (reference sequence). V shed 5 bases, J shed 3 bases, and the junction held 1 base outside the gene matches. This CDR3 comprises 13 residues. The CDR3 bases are TGTGCCAGTAGTGCGGGGGACTACAATGAGCAGTTCTTC. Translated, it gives CASSAGDYNEQFF. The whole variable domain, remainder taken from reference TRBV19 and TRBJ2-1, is DGGITQSPKYLFRKEGQNVTLSCEQNLNHDAMYWYRQDPGQGLRLIYYSQIVNDFQKGDIAEGYSVSREKKESFPLTVTSAQKNPTAFYLCASSAGDYNEQFFGPGTRLTVL.

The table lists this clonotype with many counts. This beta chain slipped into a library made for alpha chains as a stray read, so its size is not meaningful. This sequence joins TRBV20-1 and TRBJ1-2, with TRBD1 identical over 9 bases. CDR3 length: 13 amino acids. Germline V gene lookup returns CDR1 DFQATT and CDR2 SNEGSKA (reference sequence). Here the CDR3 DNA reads TGCGCCCCTACGGTACAGGGGGCTTATGGCTACACCTTC. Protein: CAPTVQGAYGYTF.

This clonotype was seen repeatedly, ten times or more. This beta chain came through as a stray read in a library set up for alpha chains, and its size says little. This chain's CDR3 is CASRYLEESYEQYF. The CDR3 DNA sequence: TGTGCCAGCAGATACCTAGAGGAGTCCTACGAGCAGTACTTC. V is TRBV12-3 or TRBV12-4 and J is TRBJ2-7; D is ambiguous. The CDR3 runs 14 residues. The V gene lost 6 bases and the J gene lost 1 base, with 13 bases spanning the gap.

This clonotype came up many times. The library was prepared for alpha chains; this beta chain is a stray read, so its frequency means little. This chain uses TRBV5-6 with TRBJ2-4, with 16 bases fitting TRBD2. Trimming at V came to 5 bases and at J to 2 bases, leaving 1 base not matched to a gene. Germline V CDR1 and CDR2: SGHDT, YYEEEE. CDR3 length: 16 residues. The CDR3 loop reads CASRGLAGGSKNIQYF. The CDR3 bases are TGTGCCAGCAGGGGACTAGCGGGAGGGTCCAAAAACATTCAGTACTTC.